Listed below are T cell receptor beta chains from one sample, sequenced in a study of T cell responses to AZD1222 COVID-19 vaccine. Measured with immunoSEQ multiplex PCR; TCRdb has only the in-frame clones, and not every one. Seen here are about 42,000 clones, around 88% observed once, and the top ten hold about 25%. Sequences were derived from peripheral blood, sampled 28 days after the second AZD1222 dose. The receptor set was obtained from an adult who received the AZD1222 COVID-19 vaccine. The CDR3 runs from the conserved cysteine through the conserved F or W. A D gene is named only where the DNA matches it firmly. Rows give clone size only sometimes, using once, few, many, or a class for an expanded clone.

>TRBD2|TRBJ2-1|TRBV5-4|NA
TGTGCCAGCAGCGGACCGGGACTAGACAATGAGCAGTTCTTC
CASSGPGLDNEQFF
>NA|TRBJ2-6|TRBV7-9|NA
TGTGCCAGCAGTTTTAACTCTGGGGCCAACGTCCTGACTTTC
CASSFNSGANVLTF
>TRBD1|TRBJ1-6|TRBV5-1|NA
TGCGCCAGCAGCTGGTCAGGGGGCTATACACCCCTCCACTTT
CASSWSGGYTPLHF
>NA|TRBJ1-1|TRBV3-1/TRBV3-2|NA
TGTGCCAGCAGACACCTACCTCAAGGGAACACTGAAGCTTTCTTT
CASRHLPQGNTEAFF
>TRBD1|TRBJ2-1|TRBV5-1|NA
TGCGCCAGCAGCCCGCGGACAGGGGGTGCTGAGCAGTTCTTC
CASSPRTGGAEQFF
>NA|TRBJ2-1|TRBV15|NA
TGTGCCACCAGCAATCGGGACATTATAAACAATGAGCAGTTCTTC
CATSNRDIINNEQFF
>TRBD1|TRBJ2-5|TRBV6-2/TRBV6-3|once
TGTGCCAGCAGCTATATGGGACAGCAAGAGACCCAGTACTTC
CASSYMGQQETQYF
>TRBD2|TRBJ2-1|TRBV7-2|NA
TGTGCCAGCAGCGGATGGACTAGTTTTTCCTACAATGAGCAGTTCTTC
CASSGWTSFSYNEQFF
>TRBD1|TRBJ2-3|TRBV7-3|NA
TGTGCCAGCGGGGACAGGGGGCTGGATGCAGATACGCAGTATTTT
CASGDRGLDADTQYF
>NA|TRBJ1-4|TRBV5-1|NA
TGCGCCAGCAGCTTGGACCCTGCAACTAATGAAAAACTGTTTTTT
CASSLDPATNEKLFF
>TRBD2|TRBJ2-1|TRBV7-8|NA
TGTGCCAGCAGGGGCGGGGGGAGCTCCTACAATGAGCAGTTCTTC
CASRGGGSSYNEQFF
>NA|TRBJ2-5|TRBV2|NA
TGTGCCAGCATGAGGGGGTATCAGGAGACCCAGTACTTC
CASMRGYQETQYF
>NA|TRBJ1-5|TRBV7-2|once
TGTGCCAGCAGCCCAGGTTTTCGGGGCTATAGCAATCAGCCCCAGCATTTT
CASSPGFRGYSNQPQHF
>TRBD1|TRBJ1-2|TRBV24-1|NA
TGTGCCACCAGTGATTTGGGACAGGGGGGGCGCGAGTATGGCTACACCTTC
CATSDLGQGGREYGYTF
>NA|TRBJ1-1|TRBV5-6|NA
TGTGCCAGCAGAGCCGGAAGAAACACTGAAGCTTTCTTT
CASRAGRNTEAFF
>NA|TRBJ2-7|TRBV23-1|NA
TGCGCCAGCAGTCGGGGTTACGAGCAGTACTTC
CASSRGYEQYF
>NA|TRBJ1-6|TRBV12-5|NA
TGTGCTAGTGGTTTGGACGGCTCTACGGGGGGGGTCGGGAATTCACCCCTCCACTTT
CASGLDGSTGGVGNSPLHF